A few counts support the clone carrying this TCR beta chain. Its antigen remains unknown. The CDR3 is 18 residues long. Germline CDR1 DFQATT, CDR2 SNEGSKA (reference sequence). Trimming took 1 base from V and 0 from J; bases not matched to a gene: 11. This record comes from a study of vaccination and CD4 T cells after COVID-19. Looking at the study overall: Overlapping SARS-CoV-2, HCoV-NL63, HCoV-OC43 and HCoV-229E spike peptides stimulated the cells.

CD4+ T cells that had been cultured provided DNA sequenced with the Oncomine TCR Beta short-read assay. TCRdb recomputed calls from the PCR reads with MiXCR, one row per CDR3 protein. The sample shows 10,000 to 15,000 distinct CDR3 sequences, just under 75% of them seen only once. Treatment in this sample: approximately 9-day PBMC culture with coronavirus spike peptide pools or control peptides (ViraFEST assay). PBMCs were cultured at over 1.5 million per well with roughly 9.7 IU/ml IL-2 and 10 ug/ml peptide pools. Sequencing used CD4+ T cells from blood, cultured in vitro. This receptor was taken from a human donor who had recovered from COVID-19. The chain has TRBV20-1 and TRBJ2-2; TRBD2 agrees at 7 bases. CDR3 residues: CSARGLAESPANTGELFF. The CDR3 nucleotides are TGCAGTGCTAGAGGGCTAGCGGAATCCCCCGCGAACACCGGGGAGCTGTTTTTT.